The rows below give T cell receptor beta chains drawn from one sample of a study of T cells expressing NK-cell markers. From the 5' RACE reads, TCRdb lists one entry per CDR3 protein and no DNA. The sample totals about 460,000 distinct CDR3 sequences. Sequenced material: blood T cells: a sorted CD56 or NKG2C T cell subset, CD4+ or CD8+ T cells, or bulk PBMC T cells (not recorded which). Every receptor here comes from a woman between 50 and 59 years old in good health. Each CDR3 is given with its conserved first and last residue.

CDR3 length	V gene	J gene	CDR3 protein
16	TRBV29-1	TRBJ1-4	CSVRPLSSGTNEKLFF
14	TRBV29-1	TRBJ2-1	CSALRQGNLNEQFF
15	TRBV12-3/TRBV12-4	TRBJ2-1	CASRSSTLSYNEQFF
14	TRBV5-1	TRBJ2-1	CASDPGPSGNEQFF
15	TRBV28	TRBJ1-5	CASSTPTGLDQPQHF
14	TRBV7-9	TRBJ1-2	CASRPTQGLGGYTF
14	TRBV6-1	TRBJ1-2	CASSAGTTNYGYTF
13	TRBV30	TRBJ2-2	CAWRLANTGELFF
13	TRBV5-1	TRBJ1-2	CASSSTGQSGYTF
16	TRBV7-9	TRBJ2-1	CASSPRQRVNNNEQFF
15	TRBV28	TRBJ2-3	CASSKPGSGTDTQYF
15	TRBV20-1	TRBJ2-2	CSARDRQTNTGELFF
15	TRBV24-1	TRBJ2-1	CATSDFLRENNEQFF
16	TRBV7-9	TRBJ1-5	CASSLAAGKSTQPQHF
14	TRBV12-3/TRBV12-4	TRBJ2-1	CASSYGRGYNEQFF
14	TRBV29-1	TRBJ1-5	CSVEEGLSNQPQHF
15	TRBV7-2	TRBJ1-5	CASSLPRGFRQPQHF
12	TRBV12-3/TRBV12-4	TRBJ1-2	CASSLQFYGYTF
15	TRBV20-1	TRBJ2-3	CSARDRTGNQDTQYF
14	TRBV20-1	TRBJ2-7	CSVQRRGIPYEQYF
14	TRBV24-1	TRBJ2-5	CATSGRTGSETQYF
18	TRBV6-5	TRBJ2-2	CASSSLGRMERNTGELFF
13	TRBV3-1	TRBJ1-2	CASSPGQGWGYTF
16	TRBV5-6	TRBJ2-3	CASSLVVGTGTDTQYF
17	TRBV12-5	TRBJ2-2	CASQTSGSFSNTGELFF
14	TRBV10-3	TRBJ1-6	CAISVTGDLSPLHF
14	TRBV9	TRBJ2-3	CASSVEWDTDTQYF
20	TRBV4-1	TRBJ2-6	CASSQVAGGPPLSGANVLTF
15	TRBV2	TRBJ2-3	CASKAFSGGGDTQYF
18	TRBV28	TRBJ2-3	CASSGTSMTSGRTDTQYF
14	TRBV20-1	TRBJ2-5	CSASPFDREETQYF
18	TRBV12-3/TRBV12-4	TRBJ2-3	CASSPGGLLAPQRDTQYF